The rows below give T cell receptor beta chains drawn from one sample of a study of beta chain features in type 1 diabetes. Generated by immunoSEQ multiplex PCR, the TCRdb table keeps only in-frame clones and is missing some. The sample yields 600,000 or so clones, 12% seen once. Sequenced sample: naive CD4+ T cells from blood. These receptors were collected from a man aged 25 to 45 with type 1 diabetes. CDR3s include the opening cysteine and the closing phenylalanine or tryptophan.

TRBV19	13	TRBJ2-2	CASSISGTGELFF
TRBV4-2	12	TRBJ2-7	CASSQVEGVQYF
TRBV6-5	13	TRBJ1-2	CASRLTGNYGYTF
TRBV9	16	TRBJ1-6	CASSTRGEVMGSPLHF
TRBV29-1	14	TRBJ2-4	CSVSGGGTKNIQYF
TRBV6-5	16	TRBJ2-7	CASSYSPDREPRGQYF
TRBV4-2	12	TRBJ1-4	CASSRYGEKLFF
TRBV18	12	TRBJ1-2	CASSPKSYGYTF
TRBV2	13	TRBJ2-7	CASSGTGEYEQYF
TRBV5-1	15	TRBJ2-3	CASSGKWDSPDTQYF
TRBV5-6	14	TRBJ2-5	CASSSDMGRGTQYF
TRBV9	14	TRBJ2-7	CASSVGTGPYEQYF
TRBV29-1	15	TRBJ1-3	CSATGTGGPGNTIYF
TRBV5-1	12	TRBJ2-5	CASSFGEETQYF
TRBV30	16	TRBJ1-5	CAWSFTGRGSNQPQHF
TRBV10-3	13	TRBJ1-6	CAISVRENSPLHF
TRBV7-3	15	TRBJ1-2	CASSPGDGANYGYTF
TRBV30	18	TRBJ2-6	CAWSSPFWRASGANVLTF
TRBV19	13	TRBJ1-2	CASSIDRSYGYTF
TRBV5-1	13	TRBJ2-7	CASSPQGAYEQYF
TRBV5-4	15	TRBJ1-2	CASSSETGVNYGYTF
TRBV18	17	TRBJ1-1	CASSQLPQGGLNTEAFF
TRBV4-3	16	TRBJ2-7	CASSRGLAGGWDEQYF
TRBV9	14	TRBJ1-4	CASSAGRSNEKLFF
TRBV28	15	TRBJ2-7	CASSPSGASSYEQYF
TRBV28	11	TRBJ1-4	CASSFRGKLFF
TRBV25-1	15	TRBJ1-6	CASSESRVYNSPLHF
TRBV19	13	TRBJ1-1	CASSIGGYTEAFF
TRBV7-9	13	TRBJ2-2	CASSLESTGELFF
TRBV29-1	12	TRBJ2-3	CSVEPSGDTQYF
TRBV2	13	TRBJ2-6	CASRRSITNVLTF
TRBV29-1	13	TRBJ1-1	CSVQGPTNTEAFF
TRBV4-3	14	TRBJ2-1	CASSLGLGEDEQFF
TRBV6-5	13	TRBJ1-6	CASSTGVGSPLHF
TRBV7-2	14	TRBJ1-2	CASSFRQGANGYTF
TRBV6-6	12	TRBJ2-2	CASSLLGGELFF
TRBV11-2	15	TRBJ2-5	CASSLATGAGETQYF
TRBV28	14	TRBJ2-3	CASTRPGHLDTQYF
TRBV27	14	TRBJ1-5	CASRRTEFNQPQHF
TRBV5-1	18	TRBJ2-1	CASSLAELATLHYNEQFF
TRBV4-2	13	TRBJ2-1	CASSQDLYNEQFF